This T cell receptor beta chain stems from a study of low-dose radiotherapy and immunotherapy resistance in tumors. Study-wide background: Cohort 2 was treated with 1 Gy per fraction every two weeks, amounting to 13 Gy across 26 weeks. Aspirin was administered orally at 300 mg daily for four cycles, commencing on cycle 1 day 1.

Time point described: after trial treatment. The treatment denotes: LDRT plus nivolumab, ipilimumab, low-dose cyclophosphamide and aspirin (RACIN trial). With TRAV- and TRBV-specific primers, first-strand cDNA was made, covering the alpha and beta chains. TCRs were amplified for about 18 PCR cycles with a constant-region primer and V-primer adapter. MiXCR was run by TCRdb on the reads, yielding one entry per CDR3 protein. The sample has approximately 45,000 distinct CDR3 sequences, less than 30% seen once. This clonotype was recorded many times. The V end lost 7 bases, the J end lost 6 bases, and 13 bases lay between the germline ends. Germline CDR1 MNHEY, CDR2 SVGEGT. The CDR3 runs to 13 residues.

The chain joins TRBV6-2 or TRBV6-3 to TRBJ2-1, with unresolved D. This sequence originates from a male donor with prostate cancer. This material consisted of PBMCs, taken after low-dose radiotherapy plus immunotherapy. The DNA for the CDR3 is TGTGCCAGCACCCCCCCAGGCGGCAATGAGCAGTTCTTC. Protein product: CASTPPGGNEQFF.